The rows below give T cell receptor beta chains drawn from one sample of a study of shared clonotypes between healthy human individuals. Clones were sequenced by immunoSEQ multiplex PCR, and TCRdb holds only the in-frame ones, with some missing. The table records around 2.1 million clones, around 95% of them present only once. The sequencing input was naive CD4+ T cells sorted from blood. These receptors originate from a man younger than 35 in good health. The CDR3 runs from the conserved cysteine through the conserved F or W. A D gene is named only where the DNA matches it firmly. Clone size is not always given. Where it is, it says once, few, many or a class for expanded clones.

clone size: NA
J gene: TRBJ2-1
D gene: TRBD2
V gene: TRBV5-1
CDR3 protein: CASSLRASGRFSSYNEQFF
CDR3 DNA: TGCGCCAGCAGCTTGAGGGCTAGCGGGAGGTTTAGCTCCTACAATGAGCAGTTCTTC

clone size: NA
J gene: TRBJ1-1
D gene: NA
V gene: TRBV4-2
CDR3 protein: CASSGRGDTEAFF
CDR3 DNA: TGTGCCAGCAGCGGTCGGGGGGACACTGAAGCTTTCTTT

clone size: NA
J gene: TRBJ2-7
D gene: NA
V gene: TRBV4-3
CDR3 protein: CASSQGGGQGANEQYF
CDR3 DNA: TGCGCCAGCAGCCAAGGGGGAGGGCAGGGGGCGAACGAGCAGTACTTC

clone size: NA
J gene: TRBJ2-2
D gene: TRBD2
V gene: TRBV5-4
CDR3 protein: CASSKVTSGRAPGELFF
CDR3 DNA: TGTGCCAGCAGCAAAGTTACAAGCGGGAGGGCCCCCGGGGAGCTGTTTTTT

clone size: NA
J gene: TRBJ1-4
D gene: NA
V gene: TRBV28
CDR3 protein: CASSLRYRNEKLFF
CDR3 DNA: TGTGCCAGCAGTTTACGATACCGAAATGAAAAACTGTTTTTT

clone size: NA
J gene: TRBJ2-1
D gene: NA
V gene: TRBV9
CDR3 protein: CASSVEGGSYNEQFF
CDR3 DNA: TGTGCCAGCAGCGTAGAGGGTGGTTCCTACAATGAGCAGTTCTTC

clone size: NA
J gene: TRBJ1-2
D gene: TRBD1
V gene: TRBV9
CDR3 protein: CASSATGTGIVYGYTF
CDR3 DNA: TGTGCCAGCAGCGCCACGGGGACAGGGATTGTCTATGGCTACACCTTC

clone size: NA
J gene: TRBJ2-2
D gene: NA
V gene: TRBV6-1
CDR3 protein: CASSDSFGAGELFF
CDR3 DNA: TGTGCCAGCAGTGACAGTTTTGGGGCCGGGGAGCTGTTTTTT

clone size: NA
J gene: TRBJ1-5
D gene: NA
V gene: TRBV30
CDR3 protein: CACGQASNQPQHF
CDR3 DNA: TGTGCCTGTGGACAAGCGAGCAATCAGCCCCAGCATTTT

clone size: NA
J gene: TRBJ1-2
D gene: NA
V gene: TRBV19
CDR3 protein: CASSRDSRLFLGYTF
CDR3 DNA: TGTGCCAGTAGTAGAGACAGCCGTTTGTTCCTTGGCTACACCTTC

clone size: NA
J gene: TRBJ2-5
D gene: TRBD1
V gene: TRBV29-1
CDR3 protein: CSVVGQGETQYF
CDR3 DNA: TGCAGCGTCGTGGGACAGGGGGAGACCCAGTACTTC

clone size: NA
J gene: TRBJ1-1
D gene: NA
V gene: TRBV19
CDR3 protein: CASSATMNTEAFF
CDR3 DNA: TGTGCCAGTAGTGCCACTATGAACACTGAAGCTTTCTTT

clone size: NA
J gene: TRBJ2-4
D gene: NA
V gene: TRBV30
CDR3 protein: CAWSVRGSNPNIQYF
CDR3 DNA: TGTGCCTGGAGTGTTCGGGGCTCCAACCCCAACATTCAGTACTTC

clone size: NA
J gene: TRBJ2-1
D gene: NA
V gene: TRBV9
CDR3 protein: CASSAPGPSVYNEQFF
CDR3 DNA: TGTGCCAGCAGCGCTCCCGGTCCAAGTGTATACAATGAGCAGTTCTTC

clone size: NA
J gene: TRBJ2-7
D gene: TRBD2
V gene: TRBV7-8
CDR3 protein: CASSTLTSFGEQYF
CDR3 DNA: TGTGCCAGCAGCACCTTGACTAGCTTCGGCGAGCAGTACTTC

clone size: NA
J gene: TRBJ2-5
D gene: NA
V gene: TRBV5-1
CDR3 protein: CASSLANSGQETQYF
CDR3 DNA: TGCGCCAGCAGCTTGGCAAATAGCGGTCAAGAGACCCAGTACTTC

clone size: NA
J gene: TRBJ1-1
D gene: NA
V gene: TRBV7-6
CDR3 protein: CASSLFSRDTEAFF
CDR3 DNA: TGTGCCAGCAGCTTATTCTCCAGGGACACTGAAGCTTTCTTT

clone size: NA
J gene: TRBJ2-1
D gene: NA
V gene: TRBV9
CDR3 protein: CASSVGHKDNEQFF
CDR3 DNA: TGTGCCAGCAGCGTAGGGCATAAGGACAATGAGCAGTTCTTC

clone size: NA
J gene: TRBJ2-2
D gene: NA
V gene: TRBV11-2
CDR3 protein: CASSLFAQGGNTGELFF
CDR3 DNA: TGTGCCAGCAGCTTATTTGCTCAGGGTGGTAACACCGGGGAGCTGTTTTTT

clone size: NA
J gene: TRBJ2-4
D gene: TRBD2
V gene: TRBV7-2
CDR3 protein: CASSPGGNIQYF
CDR3 DNA: TGTGCCAGCAGCCCGGGAGGCAACATTCAGTACTTC

clone size: once
J gene: TRBJ2-7
D gene: TRBD1
V gene: TRBV5-1
CDR3 protein: CASSFGTGAPSSYEQYF
CDR3 DNA: TGCGCCAGCAGCTTTGGGACAGGGGCCCCGAGCTCCTACGAGCAGTACTTC

clone size: NA
J gene: TRBJ2-5
D gene: NA
V gene: TRBV7-2
CDR3 protein: CASSLRAGVAETQYF
CDR3 DNA: TGTGCCAGCAGCCTAAGGGCAGGGGTTGCAGAGACCCAGTACTTC

clone size: NA
J gene: TRBJ2-7
D gene: NA
V gene: TRBV6-5
CDR3 protein: CASSSSSYEQYF
CDR3 DNA: TGTGCCAGCAGTTCGAGTAGCTACGAGCAGTACTTC

clone size: NA
J gene: TRBJ2-1
D gene: TRBD1
V gene: TRBV7-2
CDR3 protein: CASSLVLGQGYNEQFF
CDR3 DNA: TGTGCCAGCAGCTTAGTTTTGGGACAGGGCTACAATGAGCAGTTCTTC

clone size: NA
J gene: TRBJ1-3
D gene: NA
V gene: TRBV11-2
CDR3 protein: CASSLEVPGNTIYF
CDR3 DNA: TGTGCCAGCAGCTTAGAAGTTCCTGGAAACACCATATATTTT

clone size: NA
J gene: TRBJ2-3
D gene: NA
V gene: TRBV18
CDR3 protein: CASSPAATDTQYF
CDR3 DNA: TGTGCCAGCTCACCCGCAGCCACAGATACGCAGTATTTT

clone size: once
J gene: TRBJ2-1
D gene: TRBD1
V gene: TRBV6-1
CDR3 protein: CASQGAAYNEQFF
CDR3 DNA: TGTGCCAGCCAGGGGGCGGCCTACAATGAGCAGTTCTTC

clone size: NA
J gene: TRBJ2-7
D gene: NA
V gene: TRBV2
CDR3 protein: CASRAIHYEQYF
CDR3 DNA: TGTGCCAGCAGGGCCATCCACTACGAGCAGTACTTC

clone size: NA
J gene: TRBJ2-7
D gene: NA
V gene: TRBV6-6
CDR3 protein: CASSLVGEQYF
CDR3 DNA: TGTGCCAGCAGTCTGGTAGGGGAGCAGTACTTC

clone size: NA
J gene: TRBJ1-2
D gene: TRBD1
V gene: TRBV25-1
CDR3 protein: CASSRQGSGNYGYTF
CDR3 DNA: TGTGCCAGCAGTAGACAGGGATCGGGCAACTATGGCTACACCTTC

clone size: NA
J gene: TRBJ2-1
D gene: TRBD2
V gene: TRBV7-2
CDR3 protein: CASSLGPAGAYNEQFF
CDR3 DNA: TGTGCCAGCAGCTTAGGTCCAGCGGGAGCCTACAATGAGCAGTTCTTC

clone size: NA
J gene: TRBJ1-1
D gene: NA
V gene: TRBV5-4
CDR3 protein: CASSLTVANTEAFF
CDR3 DNA: TGTGCCAGCAGCTTGACAGTCGCGAACACTGAAGCTTTCTTT

clone size: once
J gene: TRBJ1-2
D gene: TRBD1
V gene: TRBV6-6
CDR3 protein: CASMDRATYGYTF
CDR3 DNA: TGTGCCAGCATGGACAGGGCCACATATGGCTACACCTTC

clone size: NA
J gene: TRBJ2-3
D gene: TRBD1
V gene: TRBV9
CDR3 protein: CASSVGDRATDTQYF
CDR3 DNA: TGTGCCAGCAGCGTAGGGGACAGGGCCACAGATACGCAGTATTTT

clone size: NA
J gene: TRBJ2-7
D gene: NA
V gene: TRBV10-3
CDR3 protein: CAISTTLYEQYF
CDR3 DNA: TGTGCCATCTCGACTACCCTCTACGAGCAGTACTTC

clone size: NA
J gene: TRBJ1-2
D gene: NA
V gene: TRBV30
CDR3 protein: CAWSESGGYGYTF
CDR3 DNA: TGTGCCTGGAGTGAATCGGGTGGCTATGGCTACACCTTC

clone size: NA
J gene: TRBJ2-7
D gene: TRBD1
V gene: TRBV9
CDR3 protein: CASSVGQGVYEQYF
CDR3 DNA: TGTGCCAGCAGCGTAGGACAGGGGGTCTACGAGCAGTACTTC

clone size: NA
J gene: TRBJ2-7
D gene: TRBD1
V gene: TRBV7-9
CDR3 protein: CASSSGQPSYEQYF
CDR3 DNA: TGTGCCAGCAGCTCGGGACAGCCATCCTACGAGCAGTACTTC

clone size: once
J gene: TRBJ2-5
D gene: TRBD2
V gene: TRBV15
CDR3 protein: CATSRGDPGLGETQYF
CDR3 DNA: TGTGCCACCAGCAGAGGCGATCCGGGACTAGGAGAGACCCAGTACTTC

clone size: NA
J gene: TRBJ1-2
D gene: TRBD1
V gene: TRBV15
CDR3 protein: CATSRVGTDNTF
CDR3 DNA: TGTGCCACCAGCAGAGTTGGGACAGATAACACCTTC

clone size: NA
J gene: TRBJ2-3
D gene: NA
V gene: TRBV20-1
CDR3 protein: CSARAADTQYF
CDR3 DNA: TGCAGTGCTAGGGCGGCAGATACGCAGTATTTT

clone size: NA
J gene: TRBJ2-7
D gene: TRBD2
V gene: TRBV6-1
CDR3 protein: CASSEGTAGAYEQYF
CDR3 DNA: TGTGCCAGCAGTGAAGGCACAGCGGGAGCCTACGAGCAGTACTTC

clone size: NA
J gene: TRBJ1-6
D gene: TRBD1
V gene: TRBV12-5
CDR3 protein: CASGLGQGNSPLHF
CDR3 DNA: TGTGCTAGTGGTTTAGGACAGGGAAATTCACCCCTCCACTTT

clone size: NA
J gene: TRBJ2-3
D gene: NA
V gene: TRBV7-2
CDR3 protein: CASSLRRGPSTDTQYF
CDR3 DNA: TGTGCCAGCAGCTTACGGCGGGGGCCTAGCACAGATACGCAGTATTTT

clone size: NA
J gene: TRBJ2-2
D gene: NA
V gene: TRBV7-8
CDR3 protein: CASSQRSLINTGELFF
CDR3 DNA: TGTGCCAGCAGCCAGCGGTCCTTAATAAACACCGGGGAGCTGTTTTTT

clone size: few
J gene: TRBJ1-6
D gene: NA
V gene: TRBV5-6
CDR3 protein: CASSPLGGAGSPLHF
CDR3 DNA: TGTGCCAGCAGCCCCCTCGGGGGAGCTGGTTCACCCCTCCACTTT

clone size: NA
J gene: TRBJ1-1
D gene: TRBD1
V gene: TRBV7-9
CDR3 protein: CASIRQGNLGAFF
CDR3 DNA: TGTGCCAGCATCCGACAGGGGAATCTGGGGGCTTTCTTT

clone size: NA
J gene: TRBJ2-7
D gene: NA
V gene: TRBV4-1
CDR3 protein: CASSQDGLEGYYEQYF
CDR3 DNA: TGCGCCAGCAGCCAAGATGGTCTGGAGGGGTACTACGAGCAGTACTTC